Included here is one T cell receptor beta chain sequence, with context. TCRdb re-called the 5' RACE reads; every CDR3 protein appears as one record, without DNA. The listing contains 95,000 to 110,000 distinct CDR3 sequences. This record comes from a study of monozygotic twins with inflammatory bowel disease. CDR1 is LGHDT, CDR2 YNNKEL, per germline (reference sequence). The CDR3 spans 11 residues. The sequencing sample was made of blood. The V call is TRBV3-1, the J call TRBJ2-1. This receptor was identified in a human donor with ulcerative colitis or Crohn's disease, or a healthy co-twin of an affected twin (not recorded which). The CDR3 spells CASSQTGKNSF.